The 6 T cell receptor beta chains presented below share a single source sample, sequenced in a study of long-term antiretroviral therapy in people with HIV. Researchers ran immunoSEQ v3.0 at survey level. Generated by immunoSEQ multiplex PCR, the TCRdb table keeps only in-frame clones and is missing some. Of 30,000 or so clones in the sample, around 74% are singletons; the top ten hold around 3.5%. The specimen was unsorted PBMCs, collected 3 years after starting antiretroviral therapy. The receptor set was obtained from a man aged 50 to 60 with HIV.

The chain combines TRBV7-9 with TRBJ2-5, with a tentative D call TRBD1 (5 bases). Germline CDR1 reads SEHNR; CDR2 reads FQNEAQ (reference sequence). V was shortened by 4 bases and J by 6 bases, with 12 bases between the two germline ends. CDR3 length: 13 amino acids. The CDR3 DNA reads as TGTGCCAGCAGCTCTCGACAGAAGAAGACCCAGTACTTC. Translation: CASSSRQKKTQYF.

This clone was recorded a few times. The V gene is TRBV25-1, the J gene TRBJ2-1, with D tentatively TRBD1 (5 bases). Deletions cut 7 bases from V and 2 bases from J, with 15 bases between. The CDR3 is 15 amino acids. Germline CDR1 MGHDK, CDR2 SYGVNS. The CDR3 is CASNHQGVPYNEQFF. The CDR3 nucleotides read TGTGCCAGCAATCACCAGGGTGTCCCCTACAATGAGCAGTTCTTC.

About this clone itself: One junction end disagrees with the germline gene, perhaps due to a read error. The chain carries TRBV18 and TRBJ2-3, with 10 bases that match TRBD2. CDR3 length equals 15 residues. The V gene's germline CDR1 is KGHSH and CDR2 LQKENI. The CDR3 here is CASSPLAGLTDTQYF. DNA for the CDR3: TGTGCCAGCTCCCCACTAGCGGGGCTCACAGATACGCAGTATTTT.

The chain combines TRBV28 with TRBJ1-4; TRBD1 is a possible D gene (5 bases). CDR1 MDHEN and CDR2 SYDVKM come from the germline V gene. V gave up 5 bases and J gave up 8 bases, with 18 bases separating them. This CDR3 spans 15 amino acids. CDR3 residues: CASSVVGQGEEKLFF. The CDR3, as DNA: TGTGCCAGCAGTGTTGTGGGGCAGGGTGAAGAAAAACTGTTTTTT. The full variable domain, its missing parts supplied by reference TRBV28 and TRBJ1-4, is DVKVTQSSRYLVKRTGEKVFLECVQDMDHENMFWYRQDPGLGLRLIYFSYDVKMKEKGDIPEGYSVSREKKERFSLILESASTNQTSMYLCASSVVGQGEEKLFFGSGTQLSVL.

The V call is TRBV9, the J call TRBJ2-1; 7 bases are shared with TRBD2. The CDR3 sequence is 13 residues long. V lost 0 bases, J lost 10 bases, and 4 bases stayed unmatched. CDR1 SGDLS and CDR2 YYNGEE come from the germline V gene. CDR3 loop: CASSVGASGEQFF. CDR3 sequence (DNA): TGTGCCAGCAGCGTAGGGGCTAGCGGAGAGCAGTTCTTC.

The chain joins TRBV6-5 to TRBJ1-5; D gene ambiguous. The V end was cut by 2 bases, the J end by 3 bases, with 5 bases between. Per germline, CDR1 MNHEY and CDR2 SVGAGI. This CDR3 is built from 13 residues. CDR3 loop: CASSYGPNQPQHF. Here the CDR3 DNA reads TGTGCCAGCAGTTACGGCCCCAATCAGCCCCAGCATTTT.